The 3 T cell receptor beta chains below all came from one sample that was sequenced in a study of naive CD8 T cells in extremely preterm neonates. TCRdb's copy holds only in-frame clones and misses some; the assay was immunoSEQ multiplex PCR. The sample holds about 7,000 clones, about 98% seen once. The sequenced sample was naive CD8+ T cells from blood. These receptors all come from a human donor in good health.

This chain joins TRBV12-5 and TRBJ1-1; D is perhaps TRBD1 (6 bases). This CDR3 region has 12 residues. In germline, CDR1 is LGHNT, CDR2 FRNRAP. CDR3 nucleotide sequence: TGTGACTCGACAGGCCCGTACACTGAAGCTTTCTTT. As protein: CDSTGPYTEAFF.

This clone was detected once. This sequence joins TRBV5-4 and TRBJ2-3; 7 nucleotides line up with TRBD2. Per germline, CDR1 SGHNT and CDR2 YYREEE (reference sequence). CDR3 length: 14 amino acids. After removal of 0 bases from V and 5 bases from J, the junction contained 3 bases not matched to a gene. The CDR3 spells CASSLVGGRDTQYF. CDR3 sequence (DNA): TGTGCCAGCAGCTTGGTTGGCGGGAGAGATACGCAGTATTTT.

V usage is TRBV7-2 and J usage is TRBJ1-1, with no clear D. Germline V gives CDR1 SGHTA, CDR2 FQGNSA. This CDR3 has 13 amino acids. Between the trimmed V and J ends, which lost 5 bases and 1 base, there was a span of 8 bases. CDR3 bases: TGTGCCAGCAGCGTCGGGTCGAACACTGAAGCTTTCTTT. This translates into CASSVGSNTEAFF.